Below, 26 T cell receptor beta chains from the same sample are listed, as sequenced in a study of graft-versus-host responses after intestinal transplantation (dated by TCRdb to the early 2020s). Per the publication, the time point label means: cells obtained before transplantation from donor or recipient. The library was produced with the immunoSEQ multiplex PCR assay. TCRdb carries this immuneACCESS record with in-frame sequences only. Its versions omit some clonotypes, under half of them owing to an unresolved V gene in the studies checked, with the rest unexplained. For this sample there are thousands of clones; 20% to 25% appear just once. The ten largest clones add up to more than 4% of the sample. Specimen: alloreactive CD4+ T cells from a mixed lymphocyte reaction culture, collected before transplantation. The sample's cell subset or site, from its label and the paper: CFSE-low proliferating T cells sorted from roughly six-day pre-transplant mixed lymphocyte reaction (GvH or HvG direction). The source of these receptors is a human patient who was an organ donor for intestinal transplantation.

The rearrangement links TRBV12-2 to TRBJ2-1; the D call of TRBD1 is as the table states it, not checked on the DNA. TRBV12-2 is a recognized pseudogene. The CDR3 contains 14 residues. The DNA of the CDR3 is TGTGCAAGTCGCTTGGCAGGGGGAAAGAATGAGCAGTTCTTC. Translated: CASRLAGGKNEQFF.

The chain links TRBV7-2 to TRBJ2-6, with D perhaps matching TRBD1 (6 bases). The germline gives CDR1 SGHTA, CDR2 FQGNSA. The length of the CDR3 is 16 residues. Trimming stripped 5 bases from V and 0 bases from J, with 11 bases between. CDR3 coding DNA: TGTGCCAGCAGCCCCTGGACAGTCTCTGGGGCCAACGTCCTGACTTTC. This sequence encodes CASSPWTVSGANVLTF. Looking up the rest from reference TRBV7-2 and TRBJ2-6 gives the full variable domain: GAGVSQSPSNKVTEKGKDVELRCDPISGHTALYWYRQSLGQGLEFLIYFQGNSAPDKSGLPSDRFSAERTGGSVSTLTIQRTQQEDSAVYLCASSPWTVSGANVLTFGAGSRLTVL.

This clone has just a few counts. The chain recombines TRBV6-1 with TRBJ1-5; TRBD1 matches at 7 bases. There are 14 residues in the CDR3. The junction had 10 bases not matched to a gene; V was cut back by 7 bases and J by 7 bases. Germline lookup yields CDR1 MNHNS and CDR2 SASEGT. Here the CDR3 reads CASNFMTGNQPQHF. The CDR3 nucleotides are TGTGCCAGCAACTTTATGACAGGGAACCAGCCCCAGCATTTT.

V usage is TRBV6-9 and J usage is TRBJ2-7; no clear D gene. Germline V gene data show CDR1 as MNHGY and CDR2 as SVAAGI. V was shortened by 7 bases and J by 3 bases, with 7 bases between the two germline ends. The CDR3 contains 11 residues. CDR3 nucleotides: TGTGCCAGCATCGACATCTACGAGCAGTACTTC. As protein: CASIDIYEQYF.

J is TRBJ2-7 and V is TRBV7-3, with a possible D match to TRBD1 (5 bases). Trimming left V 2 bases short and J 4 bases short, with 6 bases between. CDR1 is SGHTA and CDR2 is FQGTGA in the germline V gene. The CDR3 is 12 residues long. In DNA, the CDR3 is TGTGCCAGCAGCTTACAGGGTTACGAGCAGTACTTC. Protein product: CASSLQGYEQYF.

The chain uses TRBV27 and TRBJ2-7; D remains ambiguous. Germline lookup yields CDR1 MNHEY and CDR2 SMNVEV (reference sequence). The CDR3 covers 13 residues. Trimming stripped 3 bases from V and 1 base from J, with 7 bases between. CDR3 in DNA: TGTGCCAGCAGTTTGACTGGGTCCTACGAGCAGTACTTC. It specifies CASSLTGSYEQYF.

This rearrangement joins TRBV14 to TRBJ2-1; D uncertain. The CDR3 sequence is 11 residues long. Germline CDR1 SGHDN, CDR2 FVKESK. The ends were cut back, 3 bases at V and 9 bases at J, with 6 bases in the middle. CDR3 DNA: TGTGCCAGCAGCCAGGGGATTGAGCAGTTCTTC. As protein: CASSQGIEQFF.

This clone was seen a few times. J is TRBJ2-3 and V is TRBV19; 11 positions agree with TRBD2. Trimming took 4 bases from V and 2 from J; bases not matched to a gene: 8. The germline V gene has CDR1 LNHDA and CDR2 SQIVND (reference sequence). The CDR3 extends over 17 amino acids. The CDR3 DNA follows: TGTGCCAGTAGTAGTGGGCCTAGCGGGAGGCTCACAGATACGCAGTATTTT. Residues: CASSSGPSGRLTDTQYF.

The chain links TRBV4-1 to TRBJ2-1; 8 bases agree with TRBD2. J was trimmed by 7 bases and V by 0 bases; bases with no gene match: 8. The CDR3 covers 16 residues. Germline V lookup: CDR1 MGHRA, CDR2 YSYEKL. CDR3 loop: CASSQEMVREGNEQFF. CDR3 bases: TGCGCCAGCAGCCAAGAGATGGTACGGGAGGGGAATGAGCAGTTCTTC.

This clone was observed a handful of times. The chain uses TRBV19 and TRBJ2-3; D is possibly TRBD2 (5 bases). V lost 1 base to trimming and J lost 3 bases, with 8 bases between them. Germline V gene lookup returns CDR1 LNHDA and CDR2 SQIVND (reference sequence). CDR3 length: 14 residues. The CDR3 region has the DNA TGTGCCAGTAGTATAGGGTGGAGGACAGATACGCAGTATTTT. Protein sequence: CASSIGWRTDTQYF. The variable domain in full, with the rest retrieved from reference TRBV19 and TRBJ2-3, is DGGITQSPKYLFRKEGQNVTLSCEQNLNHDAMYWYRQDPGQGLRLIYYSQIVNDFQKGDIAEGYSVSREKKESFPLTVTSAQKNPTAFYLCASSIGWRTDTQYFGPGTRLTVL.

This clone was detected once. The J gene is TRBJ1-2, the V gene TRBV28; no clear D gene. In germline, CDR1 is MDHEN, CDR2 SYDVKM. V was pared by 1 base and J by 2 bases, with 5 bases between. This CDR3 contains 13 residues. CDR3: CASSLSPNYGYTF. The CDR3 DNA reads TGTGCCAGCAGTTTATCCCCGAACTATGGCTACACCTTC.

This clone appeared a few times. CDR3 nucleotides: TGTGCCAGCAGCTTGCGCCCTGGTACGGTTTTAGGCACAGATACGCAGTATTTT. Residues: CASSLRPGTVLGTDTQYF. The V and J genes are TRBV11-2 and TRBJ2-3; the D is unclear. CDR3 length equals 18 residues. Germline CDR1 and CDR2: SGHAT and FQNNGV. V was clipped by 3 bases and J by 1 base, with 20 bases between them.

This clone ranks as medium-sized (0.01 to 0.1%). The chain carries TRBV7-3 and TRBJ1-1, with D possibly matching TRBD1 (6 bases). Germline-derived CDR1 and CDR2 are SGHTA and FQGTGA. V lost 6 bases, J lost 4 bases, and 12 bases lay in between. This CDR3 spans 13 amino acids. For the CDR3, the DNA is TGTGCCAGCAGTTCTACAGGGAGCACTGAAGCTTTCTTT. Its protein is CASSSTGSTEAFF.

This clone is judged medium-sized (0.01 to 0.1%). The chain combines TRBV21-1 with TRBJ2-6; the table's D call, TRBD2, was not checked against the DNA. TRBV21-1 is flagged as a pseudogene. The CDR3 is 17 amino acids. The CDR3 coding sequence is TGTGCCAGCAGCAAGCCCCAACGTAGCTCTGGGGCCAACGTCCTGACTTTC. Translating gives CASSKPQRSSGANVLTF.

The chain links TRBV7-8 to TRBJ2-7; 7 bases map to TRBD2. The germline CDR1 and CDR2 sequences are SGHVS and FQNEAQ. Trimming removed 2 bases from V and 1 base from J; junction bases left unmatched: 17. The CDR3 contains 19 residues. CDR3 DNA sequence: TGTGCCAGCAGCTTATCTCTTGGGGGTTCTGGACTAGTTTCCTACGAGCAGTACTTC. Translating it yields CASSLSLGGSGLVSYEQYF.

This clone was seen repeatedly, ten times or more. The J gene is TRBJ2-3, the V gene TRBV7-2, with TRBD2 as a possible D gene (6 bases). Germline CDR1 and CDR2: SGHTA and FQGNSA. This CDR3 contains 15 residues. V was shortened by 5 bases and J by 4 bases, with 16 bases between the two germline ends. CDR3 DNA: TGTGCCAGCAGCCCCCGGGAGAGTGAGGCAGATACGCAGTATTTT. Translated, it gives CASSPRESEADTQYF. Looking up the rest from reference TRBV7-2 and TRBJ2-3 gives the full variable domain: GAGVSQSPSNKVTEKGKDVELRCDPISGHTALYWYRQSLGQGLEFLIYFQGNSAPDKSGLPSDRFSAERTGGSVSTLTIQRTQQEDSAVYLCASSPRESEADTQYFGPGTRLTVL.

The chain carries TRBV7-6 and TRBJ2-1; possibly TRBD1 for D (5 bases). CDR1 is SGHVS, CDR2 FNYEAQ, per germline. V lost 1 base, J lost 2 bases, and 12 bases lay in between. There are 16 residues in the CDR3. CDR3 bases: TGTGCCAGCAGCTTAGAGGCAGGGTATCCCTACAATGAGCAGTTCTTC. Translation: CASSLEAGYPYNEQFF.

A few counts support this clone. The genes are TRBV5-4 and TRBJ2-1; D is undetermined. The ends were cut back, 4 bases at V and 5 bases at J, with 16 bases in the middle. Germline V gene lookup returns CDR1 SGHNT and CDR2 YYREEE (reference sequence). This CDR3 has 15 amino acids. The chain's CDR3 is CASSADLRGNNEQFF. CDR3 nucleotide sequence: TGTGCCAGCAGCGCCGACCTCCGAGGAAACAATGAGCAGTTCTTC.

Details on this clone: One base away lies a much larger clone, so this may be a sequencing read error. Other DNA sequences from this sample encode an identical CDR3 as well. V is TRBV7-8 and J is TRBJ2-7, with 8 bases fitting TRBD2. Germline V gene sequence: CDR1 SGHVS, CDR2 FQNEAQ. This CDR3 spans 15 amino acids. V lost 6 bases to trimming and J lost 3 bases; unmatched junction nucleotides: 10. The chain's CDR3 is CASSEGLVYFYEQYF. CDR3 DNA sequence: TGTGCCAGCAGTGAGGGACTAGTCTACTTCTACGAGCAGTACTTC.

The chain joins TRBV12-2 to TRBJ1-2; the D call TRBD1 from the table was never checked on the DNA. TRBV12-2 counts as a pseudogene. This CDR3 comprises 15 residues. The CDR3 here is CASRSQDRALYGYTF. Here the CDR3 DNA reads TGTGCAAGTCGCTCACAGGACAGGGCCTTATATGGCTACACCTTC.

The V and J genes are TRBV7-2 and TRBJ2-7; D not resolved. The CDR3 is 15 amino acids. V lost 2 bases to trimming and J lost 2 bases, with 13 bases between them. Germline V lookup: CDR1 SGHTA, CDR2 FQGNSA. CDR3 protein: CASSLSYRDTYEQYF. The DNA of the CDR3 is TGTGCCAGCAGCTTATCTTACCGCGATACCTACGAGCAGTACTTC.

The chain joins TRBV11-2 to TRBJ2-6; 9 bases fit TRBD1. Trimming at V came to 4 bases and at J to 2 bases, leaving 9 bases not matched to a gene. Germline values: CDR1 SGHAT, CDR2 FQNNGV. The CDR3 runs 18 residues. CDR3 DNA sequence: TGTGCCAGCAGCTCATCCACAGGGGGCGAAACTGGGGCCAACGTCCTGACTTTC. It encodes CASSSSTGGETGANVLTF.

The V gene is TRBV28, the J gene TRBJ1-5; maybe TRBD1 (6 bases). CDR1 and CDR2 (germline): MDHEN, SYDVKM. V was cut by 3 bases and J by 8 bases, with 23 bases left in between. CDR3 size: 17 residues. The CDR3 loop reads CASSLGGAGANWKPQHF. Here the CDR3 DNA reads TGTGCCAGCAGTTTGGGGGGGGCAGGGGCCAATTGGAAGCCCCAGCATTTT.

This clone has just a few counts. The gene calls are TRBV27 and TRBJ2-7; TRBD1 matches 8 bases. With V trimmed by 6 bases and J by 0 bases, 7 bases remained unmatched. The germline V gene has CDR1 MNHEY and CDR2 SMNVEV (reference sequence). This CDR3 is built from 15 residues. The CDR3 here is CASRNRDRYSYEQYF. The CDR3 bases are TGTGCCAGCAGGAACCGGGACAGGTACTCCTACGAGCAGTACTTC.

The gene calls are TRBV7-9 and TRBJ1-2; D ambiguous. Germline V gene sequence: CDR1 SEHNR, CDR2 FQNEAQ (reference sequence). V lost 1 base and J lost 8, with 14 bases in between. The CDR3 has 14 residues. DNA of the CDR3: TGTGCCAGCAGCTTAGGAGTGAGGGCTGGGGGCTACACCTTC. This codes for CASSLGVRAGGYTF.

This clone rates as medium-sized (0.01 to 0.1%). The chain uses TRBV19 and TRBJ2-3; D ambiguous. CDR3 length: 14 amino acids. V lost 4 bases to trimming and J lost 6 bases, with 14 bases between them. CDR1 LNHDA and CDR2 SQIVND come from the germline V gene (reference sequence). The CDR3 bases are TGTGCCAGTAGTAAATACCGGAGCTTTGATACGCAGTATTTT. Translated, it gives CASSKYRSFDTQYF.